The T cell receptor (beta chain) described here comes from a study of CD8+ T cells in alopecia areata. The V end was cut by 4 bases, the J end by 3 bases, with 16 bases between. The CDR3 spans 16 residues. The germline V gene has CDR1 SGHAT and CDR2 FQNNGV. Treatment in this sample: oral pan-JAK inhibitor, 5-10 mg twice daily. Details on this clone: Its antigen is still unknown.

Study-level points and caveats: Elevated clonality characterized lesional scalp relative to normal scalp, particularly in alopecia totalis/universalis.

After isolation, RNA underwent reverse transcription to generate cDNA as the sequencing template. Libraries were prepared by immunoSEQ multiplex PCR; TCRdb keeps only in-frame clonotypes and omits some of them. The sample records roughly 190,000 clones, 55% to 70% being singletons. The chain employs TRBV11-2 and TRBJ2-1; the D gene could be TRBD1 or TRBD2 (5 bases each). The TCR comes from a human donor with alopecia areata. The sample here was CD4+ T cells sorted from blood, taken at week 4, from a patient treated with tofacitinib. Written as DNA, the CDR3 is TGTGCCAGCAGCTCGTGGGACCGATCTATCTACAATGAGCAGTTCTTC. Its translation: CASSSWDRSIYNEQFF.